This T cell receptor (beta chain) was observed in a study of CD8+ T cells in alopecia areata (dated by TCRdb to 2017 to 2018). For the wider study: The treated patients took part in an open-label pilot trial in which moderate-to-severe alopecia areata was treated with oral tofacitinib at 5 to 10 mg twice daily. Tofacitinib was administered for 6 to 18 months, and 6 months of follow-up off drug were then conducted to assess delayed response and recurrence. Disease severity in treated patients was measured with the SALT score, which quantifies the percentage of affected scalp surface area. The study used high-throughput TCRbeta sequencing to examine T cell clonal expansion in alopecia areata, in both the C3H/HeJ mouse model and human patients. On the human side, TCRbeta sequencing was run on scalp tissue and on sorted CD4+ and CD8+ peripheral blood T cells from healthy controls and from alopecia areata patients with either patchy or totalis/universalis disease. Patients on tofacitinib were biopsied at baseline and after 4 and 24 weeks of treatment, and several of the patients also had a later scalp biopsy. Clonality in the scalp was compared among normal scalp (n=4), patchy alopecia areata scalp (n=8), and alopecia totalis/universalis scalp (n=8). The RNA source kit depended on sample type: the PAXgene miRNA kit for fixed scalp, the miRNeasy kit for PBMCs, and the RNeasy kit for mouse skin. immunoSEQ multiplex PCR using 35 Vbeta forward primers and 13 Jbeta reverse primers was used to amplify TCRbeta CDR3 regions.

Libraries came from the immunoSEQ multiplex PCR assay. RNA was extracted from all samples and reverse transcribed into cDNA, which served as template for TCR sequencing. First-strand cDNA was synthesized using SuperScript III with a 2:1 mix of oligo-dT and random hexamers. A synthetic immune receptor repertoire was used to gauge amplification bias, and whatever bias remained was removed computationally. In the original analysis: Raw reads were preprocessed to remove errors, and CDR3 was defined by IMGT conventions from the conserved cysteine to phenylalanine. Clonality was computed by normalizing Shannon entropy by log2 of the number of productive unique TCRs and subtracting the result from 1. Whether each scalp clone was CD4 or CD8 was inferred by checking scalp TCRbeta sequences against the CD4 and CD8 repertoires from sorted blood. Drawn from immuneACCESS, this table holds only the in-frame rearrangements with V and J called that TCRdb kept. Clones are partly lost; checked studies trace under half to an unresolved V gene and leave the rest unexplained. The DNA gave D and trimming, while V, J and clone size come from that table. For this sample the table gives some 95,000 clones, of which 44% were detected only once. In total, the top ten clones hold roughly 18% of the sample.

Worth noting for this clone: What this receptor recognizes is not known. The sample holds no much larger clone one base away, and base qualities are not on file.

What this sample's time point label stands for: 24 weeks on oral tofacitinib. Explained via the paper, the treatment or condition label denotes: oral pan-JAK inhibitor, 5-10 mg twice daily. Peripheral blood and lesional scalp punch biopsies were obtained from patients with alopecia areata. PBMCs were isolated by density centrifugation and stained for CD3, CD4 and CD8, and CD4+ and CD8+ T cells were sorted on a FACSAria. The paper as a whole reports these results and caveats: The treated cohort was small, with a single nonresponder, so links between baseline CD8+ expansion and response need larger studies. Unlike mouse skin, which is dominated by gammadelta T cells, normal human skin has resident alphabeta T cells that are also sequenced, and this complicates analysis of the scalp TCR repertoire. During tofacitinib treatment, many expanded lesional clones remained in scalp and blood, and this persistence may partly explain relapse after treatment is stopped. Shared TCR sequences between patients were less evident than in mice, which may be partly attributable to HLA diversity in the patient population. Lesional scalp, especially in alopecia totalis/universalis, showed higher clonality and more expanded CD8+ clones than normal scalp, suggesting antigenic drive. Scalp clonality and the number of expanded CD8+ clones among the top 100 scalp clones were significantly decreased by tofacitinib.

Spanning cysteine to phenylalanine, the CDR3 consists of 14 amino acids. The retained sequence is limited to the CDR3, 42 bases, with the frame set at the first base. CDR1 and CDR2, looked up from the germline V gene, are SGHRS and YFSETQ. Trimming costs V 4 bases and J 2 bases, and their ends lie 13 bases apart. The V and J segments used are TRBV5-1 and TRBJ2-7, with the D gene not clear enough to name. The sequence was obtained from a human donor with alopecia areata. Here the sequenced sample was CD8+ T cells sorted from blood, taken at week 24, from a patient treated with tofacitinib. The CDR3: CASSTTTIAYEQYF. The DNA reads TGCGCCAGCAGCACTACAACCATCGCCTACGAGCAGTACTTC.